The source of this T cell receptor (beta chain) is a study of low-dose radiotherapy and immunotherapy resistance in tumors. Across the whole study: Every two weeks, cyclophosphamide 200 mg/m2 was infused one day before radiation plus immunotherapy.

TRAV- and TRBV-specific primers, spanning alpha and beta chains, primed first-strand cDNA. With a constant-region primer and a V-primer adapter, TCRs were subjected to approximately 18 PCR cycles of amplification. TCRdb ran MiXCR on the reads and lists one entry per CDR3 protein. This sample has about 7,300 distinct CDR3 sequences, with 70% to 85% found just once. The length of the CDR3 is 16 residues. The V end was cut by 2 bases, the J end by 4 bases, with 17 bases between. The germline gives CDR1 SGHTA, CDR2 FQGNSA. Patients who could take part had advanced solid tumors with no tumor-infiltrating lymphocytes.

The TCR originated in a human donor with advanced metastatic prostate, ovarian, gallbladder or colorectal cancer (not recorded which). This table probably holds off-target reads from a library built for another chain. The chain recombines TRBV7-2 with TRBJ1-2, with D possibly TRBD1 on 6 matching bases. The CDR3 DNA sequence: TGTGCCAGCAGCTTAAGGGGGGGGGTCTCGATCTATGGCTACACCTTC. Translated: CASSLRGGVSIYGYTF.